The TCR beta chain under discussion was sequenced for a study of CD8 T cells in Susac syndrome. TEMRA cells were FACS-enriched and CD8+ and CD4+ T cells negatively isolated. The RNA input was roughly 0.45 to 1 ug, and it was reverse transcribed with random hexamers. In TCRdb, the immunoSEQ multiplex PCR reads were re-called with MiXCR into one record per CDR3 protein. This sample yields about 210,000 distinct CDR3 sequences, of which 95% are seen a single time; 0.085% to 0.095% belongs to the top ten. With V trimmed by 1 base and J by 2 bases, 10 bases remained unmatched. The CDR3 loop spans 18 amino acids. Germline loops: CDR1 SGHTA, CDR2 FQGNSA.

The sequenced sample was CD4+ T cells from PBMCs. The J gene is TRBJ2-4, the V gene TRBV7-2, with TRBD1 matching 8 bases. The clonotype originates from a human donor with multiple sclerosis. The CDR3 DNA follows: TGTGCCAGCAGCTTAGTCCAGGGGGCTATGACGTCCAAAAACATTCAGTACTTC. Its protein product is CASSLVQGAMTSKNIQYF. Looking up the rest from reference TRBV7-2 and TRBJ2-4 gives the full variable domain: GAGVSQSPSNKVTEKGKDVELRCDPISGHTALYWYRQSLGQGLEFLIYFQGNSAPDKSGLPSDRFSAERTGGSVSTLTIQRTQQEDSAVYLCASSLVQGAMTSKNIQYFGAGTRLSVL.